The T cell receptor beta chain under discussion was sequenced for a study of T cell repertoires in cytomegalovirus infection. On the study more broadly: Both a matching HLA type and CMV infection were indicated by public TCR beta signatures.

The study's findings and limits: Cumulated frequencies of public TCR beta families served to identify carriers of CMV plus the relevant HLA. Dominant in the ex vivo response were TCR beta clonotypes restricted by HLA-C and specific for CMV.

This clonotype was detected many times. No antigen is known for it. The germline CDR1 and CDR2 sequences are MNHEY and SVGEGT. The CDR3 is 16 amino acids. V was cut by 7 bases and J by 9 bases, with 24 bases left in between. TCRdb reprocessed the reads via MiXCR and lists one record per CDR3 protein. The data hold some 300,000 distinct CDR3 sequences, with roughly 17% observed a single time. This TCR was sampled from a human donor in good health (CMV status not recorded). Some clones in this sample may be carry-over from other donors' samples. The genes are TRBV6-2 or TRBV6-3 and TRBJ2-2; D is perhaps TRBD1 (6 bases). The sequenced sample consisted of PBMCs. The CDR3 here is CASTADGTPTSRELFF. CDR3 DNA sequence: TGTGCCAGCACAGCAGACGGGACACCTACCTCCCGGGAGCTGTTTTTT.